This is a list of T cell receptor beta chains from one sample in a study of T-cell reconstitution after alpha-beta-depleted transplantation in children. Via MiXCR, TCRdb re-called the PCR reads, giving one row per CDR3 protein. The table lists hundreds of thousands of distinct CDR3 sequences, around 13% of them singletons. Sequences were derived from PBMCs, sampled before TCRalphabeta/CD19-depleted stem cell transplant. The receptors originated from a girl aged 2 to 9 with congenital amegakaryocytic thrombocytopenia, due to receive a stem cell transplant. Each CDR3 is given with its conserved first and last residue.

v_call,cdr3_aa
TRBV6-5,CASGHRGTGGVNATEAFF
TRBV29-1,CSVNSGGSYNEQFF
TRBV5-6,CASSFELAGEGYNEQFF
TRBV5-4,CASSLVPSGSFGGQETQYF
TRBV20-1,CSASRPARTHNEQFF
TRBV20-1,CCARAPTLRGSYNEQFF
TRBV6-6,CASRGTTTDTQYF
TRBV25-1,CASSEDPSGSTDTQYF
TRBV5-1,CASSLGPATNEKLFF
TRBV20-1,CSATDSTYEQYF
TRBV11-2,CASSRPGLAGGSGANVLTF
TRBV20-1,CSATTSGRADVDTQYF
TRBV7-9,CASSAKQGHTF
TRBV5-1,CASSVTGTSGTNEQFF
TRBV5-1,CASSEGPRIYEQYF
TRBV29-1,CSDLLAGEGPDTQYF
TRBV29-1,CSVVEGAGYGYTF
TRBV5-1,CASSLETGGSLHF
TRBV10-2,CASRNQLASSYEQYF
TRBV20-1,CSATGVRGRVETQYF
TRBV18,CASSLGLPNTDTQYF
TRBV5-1,CASSLISGADTIYF
TRBV29-1,CSVIHSGELFF
TRBV7-9,CASSSYLGANEQFF
TRBV20-1,CSAPPHGRVETQYF
TRBV20-1,CSARGMAGQEEQYF
TRBV20-1,CSVVVPPGTFYVSGTDTQYF
TRBV20-1,CSARRRLVTYNEQFF
TRBV5-1,CASSSGQANTRELFF
TRBV20-1,CSAGIRGGLASYEQYF
TRBV12-3/TRBV12-4,CASSFGVGNEQFF
TRBV5-5,CASSLKLGGPTLSGYTF
TRBV18,CASSPFTGVEAFF
TRBV6-2/TRBV6-3,CASSSDYTGELFF
TRBV5-1,CASKPNSGGKLFF
TRBV20-1,CSAAPANSPLHF
TRBV7-7,CASSLGEGGPYNEQFF
TRBV29-1,CSVADSGSRETQYF
TRBV12-3/TRBV12-4,CASTRESNQPQHF
TRBV5-1,CASSDVGPFSPGNTIYF
TRBV6-5,CASRDRFFYEQYF
TRBV7-2,CASSLGTGIHEQYF
TRBV5-1,CASSLSDTQYF
TRBV7-2,CASSSQGGPDTQYF
TRBV15,CATSTTGSTQYF
TRBV6-5,CASSYSTRRDVNTGELFF
TRBV6-1,CASSREGGNQPQHF
TRBV5-1,CASRGPNEKLFF
TRBV29-1,CSGETENTGELFF
TRBV15,CATTQSGNQPQHF
TRBV29-1,CSVEGLAENNEQFF
TRBV5-1,CASSLTSGTLNEQFF
TRBV20-1,CSARGGITDTQYF
TRBV12-3/TRBV12-4,CASSLWLGFEQFF
TRBV15,CATSRVLGYEQYF